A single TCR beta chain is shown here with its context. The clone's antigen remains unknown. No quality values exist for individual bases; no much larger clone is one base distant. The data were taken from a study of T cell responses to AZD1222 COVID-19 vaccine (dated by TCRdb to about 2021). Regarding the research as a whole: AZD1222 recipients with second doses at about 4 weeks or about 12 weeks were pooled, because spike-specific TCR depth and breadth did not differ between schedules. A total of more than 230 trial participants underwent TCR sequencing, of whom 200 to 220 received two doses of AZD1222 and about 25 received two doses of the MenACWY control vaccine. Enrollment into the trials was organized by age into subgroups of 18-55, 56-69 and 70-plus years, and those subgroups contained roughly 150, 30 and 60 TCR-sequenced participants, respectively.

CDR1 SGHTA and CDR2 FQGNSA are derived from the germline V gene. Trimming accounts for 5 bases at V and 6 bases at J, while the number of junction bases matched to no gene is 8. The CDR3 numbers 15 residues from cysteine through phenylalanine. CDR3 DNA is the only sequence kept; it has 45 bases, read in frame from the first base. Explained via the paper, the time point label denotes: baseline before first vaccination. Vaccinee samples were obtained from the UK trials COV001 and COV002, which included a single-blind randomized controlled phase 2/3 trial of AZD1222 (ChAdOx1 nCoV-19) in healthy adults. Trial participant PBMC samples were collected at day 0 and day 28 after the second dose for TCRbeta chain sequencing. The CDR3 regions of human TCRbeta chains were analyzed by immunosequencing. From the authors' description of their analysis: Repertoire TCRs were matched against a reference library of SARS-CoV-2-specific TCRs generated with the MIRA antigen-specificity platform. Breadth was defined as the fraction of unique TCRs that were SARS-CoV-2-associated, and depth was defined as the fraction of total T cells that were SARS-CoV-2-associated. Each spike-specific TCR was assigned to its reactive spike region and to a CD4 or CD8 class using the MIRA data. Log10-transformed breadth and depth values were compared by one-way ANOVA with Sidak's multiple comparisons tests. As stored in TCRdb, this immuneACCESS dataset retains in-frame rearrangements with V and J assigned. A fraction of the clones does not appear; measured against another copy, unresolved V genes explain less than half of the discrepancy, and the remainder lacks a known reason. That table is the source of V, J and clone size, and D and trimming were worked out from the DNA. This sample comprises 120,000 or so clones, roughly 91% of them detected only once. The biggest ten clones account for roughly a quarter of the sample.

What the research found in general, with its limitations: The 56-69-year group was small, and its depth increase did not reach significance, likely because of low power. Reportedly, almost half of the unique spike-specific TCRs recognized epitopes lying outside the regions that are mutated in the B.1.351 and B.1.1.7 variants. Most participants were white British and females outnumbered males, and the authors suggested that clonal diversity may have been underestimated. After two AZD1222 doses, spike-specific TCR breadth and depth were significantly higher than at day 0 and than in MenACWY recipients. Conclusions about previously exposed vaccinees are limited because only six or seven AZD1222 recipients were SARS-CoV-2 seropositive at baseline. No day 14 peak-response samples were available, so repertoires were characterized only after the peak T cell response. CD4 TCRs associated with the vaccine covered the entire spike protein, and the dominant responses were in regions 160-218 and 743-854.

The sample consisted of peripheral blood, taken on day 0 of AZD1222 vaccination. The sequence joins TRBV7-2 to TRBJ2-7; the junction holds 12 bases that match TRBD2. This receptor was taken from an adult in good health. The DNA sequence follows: TGTGCCAGCAGCCCCTCCAGACTAGCGGGAGTCGAGCAGTACTTC. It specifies CASSPSRLAGVEQYF.